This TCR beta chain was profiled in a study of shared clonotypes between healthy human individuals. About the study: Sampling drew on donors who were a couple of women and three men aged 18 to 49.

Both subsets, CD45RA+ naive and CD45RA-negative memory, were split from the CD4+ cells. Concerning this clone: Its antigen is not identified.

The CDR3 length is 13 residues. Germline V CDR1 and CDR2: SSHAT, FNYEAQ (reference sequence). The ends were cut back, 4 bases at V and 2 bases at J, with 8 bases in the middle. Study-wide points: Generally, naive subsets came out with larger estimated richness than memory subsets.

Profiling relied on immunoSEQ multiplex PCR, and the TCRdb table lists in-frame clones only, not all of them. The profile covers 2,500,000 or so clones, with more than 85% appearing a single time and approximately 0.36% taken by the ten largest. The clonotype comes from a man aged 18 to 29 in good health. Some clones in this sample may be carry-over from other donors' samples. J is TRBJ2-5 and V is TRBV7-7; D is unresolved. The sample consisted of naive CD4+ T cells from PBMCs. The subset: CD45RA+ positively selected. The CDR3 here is CASSSRVQETQYF. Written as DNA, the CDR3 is TGTGCCAGCAGCTCCCGAGTTCAAGAGACCCAGTACTTC.